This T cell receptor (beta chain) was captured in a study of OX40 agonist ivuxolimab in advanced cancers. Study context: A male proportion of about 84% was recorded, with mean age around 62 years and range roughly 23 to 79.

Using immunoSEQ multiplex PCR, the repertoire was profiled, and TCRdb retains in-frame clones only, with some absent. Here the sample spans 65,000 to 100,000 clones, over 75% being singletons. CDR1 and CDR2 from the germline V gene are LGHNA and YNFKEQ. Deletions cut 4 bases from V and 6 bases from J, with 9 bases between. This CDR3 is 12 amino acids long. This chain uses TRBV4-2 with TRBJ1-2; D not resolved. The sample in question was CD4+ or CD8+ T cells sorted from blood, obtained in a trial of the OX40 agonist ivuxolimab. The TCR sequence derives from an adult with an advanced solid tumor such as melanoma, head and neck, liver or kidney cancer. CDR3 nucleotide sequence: TGTGCCAGCAGCCTGGGGTTGAATGGCTACACCTTC. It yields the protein CASSLGLNGYTF.